The sequence of this T cell receptor beta chain was determined in a study of blood T cell repertoires in COVID-19. Study summary: Donors in the United States, Italy and Spain gave samples during acute or convalescent COVID-19.

The CDR3 is 14 amino acids. Germline values: CDR1 SGHNT, CDR2 YENEEA. V was cut by 0 bases and J by 9 bases, with 12 bases left in between. The protocol was immunoSEQ multiplex PCR, while the TCRdb copy is restricted to in-frame clones and leaves out a portion. This sample carries about 68,000 clones, 75% to 95% of them seen once, and the ten largest clones take about 7%. The source material was peripheral blood. This chain links TRBV11-3 with TRBJ2-1, with TRBD1 as a possible D gene (6 bases). This clonotype originated in a human donor in a cohort sampled during active COVID-19. CDR3 coding DNA: TGTGCCAGCAGCTTAGATAGGACAGTGGGTGAGCAGTTCTTC. Its translation: CASSLDRTVGEQFF. The whole variable domain, remainder taken from reference TRBV11-3 and TRBJ2-1, is EAGVVQSPRYKIIEKKQPVAFWCNPISGHNTLYWYLQNLGQGPELLIRYENEEAVDDSQLPKDRFSAERLKGVDSTLKIQPAELGDSAVYLCASSLDRTVGEQFFGPGTRLTVL.